Each of the 24 T cell receptor beta chains below was sequenced from the same sample in a study of cytomegalovirus exposure and HLA in healthy donors. The PCR was carried out with 60 Vbeta primers and 13 Jbeta primers. Clones were read by immunoSEQ multiplex PCR, and TCRdb kept only the in-frame ones, dropping some. This sample has about 140,000 clones, with 88% found just once. The sequencing input was PBMCs. Receptors originate from a woman aged 40 to 50 in good health and CMV-seronegative.

This CDR3 is CASSLLAGSGELFF. The DNA of the CDR3 is TGTGCCAGCAGCTTATTAGCGGGATCCGGGGAGCTGTTTTTT. The chain links TRBV7-2 to TRBJ2-2; TRBD2 aligns across 8 bases. The V segment lost 2 bases and the J segment 6 bases; nucleotides outside the gene matches: 2. The V gene's germline CDR1 is SGHTA and CDR2 FQGNSA. The CDR3 sequence is 14 residues long. The full variable domain, its missing parts supplied by reference TRBV7-2 and TRBJ2-2, is GAGVSQSPSNKVTEKGKDVELRCDPISGHTALYWYRQSLGQGLEFLIYFQGNSAPDKSGLPSDRFSAERTGGSVSTLTIQRTQQEDSAVYLCASSLLAGSGELFFGEGSRLTVL.

This chain links TRBV6-5 with TRBJ1-4; the D is unclear. V was pared by 7 bases and J by 6 bases, with 12 bases between. The CDR3 is made up of 13 amino acids. CDR1 MNHEY and CDR2 SVGAGI come from the germline V gene. The chain's CDR3 is CASTTGFDEKLFF. The DNA for the CDR3 is TGTGCCAGCACCACGGGTTTCGATGAAAAACTGTTTTTT.

V usage is TRBV28 and J usage is TRBJ1-5, with 7 bases that match TRBD1. The CDR3 has 13 amino acids. After removal of 8 bases from V and 11 bases from J, the junction contained 12 bases not matched to a gene. Germline loops: CDR1 MDHEN, CDR2 SYDVKM. For the CDR3, the DNA is TGTGCCAGCCTACCGGGACAGAGTTCGACCCAGCATTTT. As protein: CASLPGQSSTQHF.

The chain uses TRBV5-1 and TRBJ2-7; 7 bases match TRBD1. CDR1 is SGHRS and CDR2 is YFSETQ in the germline V gene. The CDR3 is 14 residues long. V shed 4 bases, J shed 3 bases, and the junction held 7 bases outside the gene matches. The DNA of the CDR3 is TGCGCCAGCAGCCTCCCGACAGGGAACTACGAGCAGTACTTC. Translation: CASSLPTGNYEQYF.

This clone was recorded only once. The V and J genes are TRBV7-9 and TRBJ1-5; 10 bases are shared with TRBD1. The CDR3 loop spans 17 amino acids. Germline-derived CDR1 and CDR2 are SEHNR and FQNEAQ (reference sequence). J gave up 6 bases and V 5 bases, and 13 bases lay outside the gene matches. DNA for the CDR3: TGTGCCAGCAGCCCCGGGACAGGGGCCTTGGTGGGTCAGCCCCAGCATTTT. Encoded protein: CASSPGTGALVGQPQHF.

The genes are TRBV25-1 and TRBJ2-3; D is ambiguous. CDR1 is MGHDK and CDR2 is SYGVNS in the germline V gene. Trimming took off 6 bases at V and 5 bases at J, with 6 bases between the two ends. This CDR3 contains 11 residues. The chain's CDR3 is CASSPLDTQYF. The DNA for the CDR3 is TGTGCCAGCAGCCCGTTAGATACGCAGTATTTT. The full variable domain, rest sourced from reference TRBV25-1 and TRBJ2-3, is EADIYQTPRYLVIGTGKKITLECSQTMGHDKMYWYQQDPGMELHLIHYSYGVNSTEKGDLSSESTVSRIRTEHFPLTLESARPSHTSQYLCASSPLDTQYFGPGTRLTVL.

The CDR3 loop is CAGYAGPQPQHF. CDR3 coding DNA: TGTGCCGGGTATGCTGGGCCTCAGCCCCAGCATTTT. This chain joins TRBV30 and TRBJ1-5; D unresolved. From germline, CDR1 is GTSNPN and CDR2 SVGIG (reference sequence). The CDR3 spans 12 residues. The V gene lost 8 bases and the J gene lost 6 bases, with 14 bases spanning the gap.

In nucleotides, the CDR3 is TGTGCCAGCAGCTTAGCCGGGACAGGATCCTACGAGCAGTACTTC. The encoded protein is CASSLAGTGSYEQYF. The V gene is TRBV7-6, the J gene TRBJ2-7; 8 bases align to TRBD1. The CDR3 contains 15 residues. Germline CDR1 SGHVS, CDR2 FNYEAQ. Trimming took 0 bases from V and 1 from J; bases not matched to a gene: 2. Based on the CDR3 plus reference TRBV7-6 and TRBJ2-7, the full variable domain is GAGVSQSPRYKVTKRGQDVALRCDPISGHVSLYWYRQALGQGPEFLTYFNYEAQQDKSGLPNDRFSAERPEGSISTLTIQRTEQRDSAMYRCASSLAGTGSYEQYFGPGTRLTVT.

This rearrangement joins TRBV10-3 to TRBJ1-1, with TRBD1 matching 7 bases. The CDR3 totals 13 residues. The ends lost 11 bases at V and 1 base at J; junction bases unmatched: 7. Looked up from germline, CDR1 is ENHRY and CDR2 is SYGVKD. CDR3 protein: CAAGTAQNTEAFF. The CDR3, as DNA: TGTGCCGCCGGGACAGCCCAGAACACTGAAGCTTTCTTT.

The V call is TRBV27, the J call TRBJ2-1; 12 nucleotides agree with TRBD2. The germline V gene encodes CDR1 MNHEY and CDR2 SMNVEV (reference sequence). V dropped 4 bases and J dropped 7; count of bases not matched to a gene: 11. The CDR3 sequence is 17 residues long. CDR3 DNA sequence: TGTGCCAGCAGTTCCCCATTGACTAGCGGGAGTGGGAATGAGCAGTTCTTC. Translated: CASSSPLTSGSGNEQFF.

The chain combines TRBV6-5 with TRBJ1-5, with D possibly TRBD1 on 5 matching bases. The CDR3 runs to 13 residues. The V gene lost 7 bases and the J gene lost 9 bases, with 16 bases spanning the gap. CDR1 and CDR2 from the germline V gene are MNHEY and SVGAGI. CDR3 in DNA: TGTGCCAGCAAGGCTGGGGCCGGGGGGCCCCAGCATTTT. The encoded protein is CASKAGAGGPQHF.

The chain uses TRBV7-9 and TRBJ1-1, with 9 bases matching TRBD1. This CDR3 is built from 17 residues. CDR1 is SEHNR and CDR2 is FQNEAQ in the germline V gene (reference sequence). The junction had 12 bases not matched to a gene; V was cut back by 4 bases and J by 3 bases. The CDR3 here is CASSSGTGRSGHTEAFF. The CDR3 DNA sequence: TGTGCCAGCAGCTCAGGGACAGGGAGGTCTGGGCACACTGAAGCTTTCTTT.

The chain joins TRBV2 to TRBJ2-5, with D unclear. The V gene's germline CDR1 is SNHLY and CDR2 FYNNEI. The CDR3 sequence is 12 residues long. Trimming removed 9 bases at V and 0 bases at J, with 8 bases between. The CDR3 sequence: CASQTDQETQYF. CDR3 nucleotide sequence: TGTGCCAGTCAAACAGACCAAGAGACCCAGTACTTC.

The chain couples TRBV5-1 to TRBJ2-2, with TRBD2 matching over 12 bases. The CDR3 consists of 17 residues. Germline V gene lookup returns CDR1 SGHRS and CDR2 YFSETQ. After removal of 7 bases from V and 5 bases from J, the junction contained 12 bases not matched to a gene. DNA for the CDR3: TGCGCCAGCCGAAGACTAGCGGGAGTTTTCTTGACCGGGGAGCTGTTTTTT. It yields the protein CASRRLAGVFLTGELFF.

There are a few counts of this clone. The chain combines TRBV7-9 with TRBJ1-2, with D unclear. From germline, CDR1 is SEHNR and CDR2 FQNEAQ (reference sequence). The germline V and J ends were trimmed by 2 bases and 2 bases, with 6 bases remaining between them. The CDR3 is 13 amino acids. CDR3 sequence: CASSLYGNYGYTF. The CDR3 region has the DNA TGTGCCAGCAGCTTATACGGGAACTATGGCTACACCTTC.

CDR3 sequence reads: CAISEPLGLAQETQYF. The CDR3 DNA reads as TGTGCCATCAGTGAGCCTTTGGGACTGGCCCAAGAGACCCAGTACTTC. The gene calls are TRBV10-3 and TRBJ2-5; D possibly corresponds to TRBD2 (6 bases). V was pared by 2 bases and J by 1 base, with 14 bases between. The CDR3 has 16 amino acids. In germline, CDR1 is ENHRY, CDR2 SYGVKD.

This sequence joins TRBV7-8 and TRBJ2-3; D gene unclear. Trimming cost V 1 base and J 4 bases, with 15 bases left between them. CDR1 is SGHVS and CDR2 is FQNEAQ in the germline V gene. The CDR3 is 16 residues long. The CDR3 DNA reads TGTGCCAGCAGCTTAGTTCACAGAGTAGGTGCAGATACGCAGTATTTT. The encoded protein is CASSLVHRVGADTQYF.

The V gene is TRBV11-3, the J gene TRBJ2-7; possibly TRBD2 for D (6 bases). Germline V CDR1 and CDR2: SGHNT, YENEEA. This CDR3 region has 15 residues. The ends were cut back, 3 bases at V and 3 bases at J, with 15 bases in the middle. For the CDR3, the DNA is TGTGCCAGCAGCTTGGAGGGCAGGATCAACTACGAGCAGTACTTC. Protein: CASSLEGRINYEQYF. The full variable domain, its missing parts supplied by reference TRBV11-3 and TRBJ2-7, is EAGVVQSPRYKIIEKKQPVAFWCNPISGHNTLYWYLQNLGQGPELLIRYENEEAVDDSQLPKDRFSAERLKGVDSTLKIQPAELGDSAVYLCASSLEGRINYEQYFGPGTRLTVT.

The chain recombines TRBV27 with TRBJ2-7, with TRBD2 as a possible D gene (6 bases). Trimming stripped 3 bases from V and 1 base from J, with 7 bases between. Germline CDR1 MNHEY, CDR2 SMNVEV (reference sequence). This CDR3 is 13 amino acids long. The CDR3 sequence is CASSLGGSYEQYF. The CDR3 DNA is TGTGCCAGCAGTTTGGGAGGATCCTACGAGCAGTACTTC.

This chain links TRBV19 with TRBJ2-7, with 8 bases aligning to TRBD1. Looked up from germline, CDR1 is LNHDA and CDR2 is SQIVND (reference sequence). CDR3 length equals 17 residues. V was clipped by 0 bases and J by 1 base; unmatched bases: 8. Here the CDR3 DNA reads TGTGCCAGTAGTATAGACGCGGGACAGGTTTATTCCTACGAGCAGTACTTC. Its translation is CASSIDAGQVYSYEQYF.

This clone appeared once. CDR3 in DNA: TGTGCCAGCAGGGGGGACACCACCTATGGCTACACCTTC. It is translated as CASRGDTTYGYTF. The rearrangement links TRBV6-5 to TRBJ1-2, with D maybe TRBD1 (6 bases). This CDR3 comprises 13 residues. Germline CDR1 reads MNHEY; CDR2 reads SVGAGI. Trimming stripped 6 bases from V and 4 bases from J, with 12 bases between.

The J gene is TRBJ2-7, the V gene TRBV6-5; D is possibly TRBD2 (5 bases). Germline V gene sequence: CDR1 MNHEY, CDR2 SVGAGI. The CDR3 runs 11 residues. Trimming removed 5 bases from V and 3 bases from J, with 5 bases in between. The CDR3 region is CASSGGYEQYF. CDR3 DNA sequence: TGTGCCAGCAGTGGAGGCTACGAGCAGTACTTC.

This sequence joins TRBV19 and TRBJ1-5; TRBD1 matches 7 bases. This CDR3 is built from 16 residues. Trimming at V came to 6 bases and at J to 6 bases, leaving 14 bases not matched to a gene. The germline CDR1 and CDR2 sequences are LNHDA and SQIVND (reference sequence). CDR3 sequence: CASSSGNSGGGQPQHF. CDR3 DNA sequence: TGTGCCAGTAGCTCAGGGAATTCAGGGGGTGGTCAGCCCCAGCATTTT.

The chain employs TRBV5-6 and TRBJ2-7; 8 bases align to TRBD2. Looked up from germline, CDR1 is SGHDT and CDR2 is YYEEEE. The CDR3 contains 11 residues. After removal of 3 bases from V and 7 bases from J, the junction contained 0 bases not matched to a gene. CDR3: CASSSGGEQYF. CDR3 nucleotides: TGTGCCAGCAGCTCGGGGGGGGAGCAGTACTTC.